A selection of T cell receptor beta chains follows, all from one sample in a study of T cell responses to AZD1222 COVID-19 vaccine. Assay used: immunoSEQ multiplex PCR; TCRdb lists only in-frame clones, some missing. The sample consists of 85,000 to 130,000 clones, roughly 88% of them appearing once. The starting material was peripheral blood, obtained 28 days after the second AZD1222 dose. The receptors were sampled from an adult who received the AZD1222 COVID-19 vaccine. CDR3s include the opening cysteine and the closing phenylalanine or tryptophan. Fields, in order: J gene, V gene, clone size, D gene, CDR3 protein, CDR3 DNA. The D gene is left open where the match is weak. Not every row has a clone size; where given, it reads once, few, many or a size class.

j_call: TRBJ1-6; v_call: TRBV10-3; clone_size: -; d_call: TRBD1; cdr3_aa: CAISGQGNSPLHF; cdr3_nt: TGTGCCATCAGTGGACAGGGAAATTCACCCCTCCACTTT
j_call: TRBJ1-6; v_call: TRBV5-4; clone_size: -; d_call: -; cdr3_aa: CASSLPQDNSPLHF; cdr3_nt: TGTGCCAGCAGCTTGCCCCAGGATAATTCACCCCTCCACTTT
j_call: TRBJ2-7; v_call: TRBV30; clone_size: -; d_call: -; cdr3_aa: CARSFGGEQYF; cdr3_nt: TGTGCCCGGTCGTTTGGGGGCGAGCAGTACTTC
j_call: TRBJ2-1; v_call: TRBV5-1; clone_size: few; d_call: -; cdr3_aa: CASSLRDLPPLNEQFF; cdr3_nt: TGCGCCAGCAGCTTACGGGACCTACCACCCCTCAATGAGCAGTTCTTC
j_call: TRBJ2-2; v_call: TRBV27; clone_size: -; d_call: -; cdr3_aa: CASSSRGAVNTGELFF; cdr3_nt: TGTGCCAGCAGTTCTCGGGGGGCCGTAAACACCGGGGAGCTGTTTTTT
j_call: TRBJ1-2; v_call: TRBV7-2; clone_size: -; d_call: -; cdr3_aa: CASRRGANYGYTF; cdr3_nt: TGTGCCAGCAGGAGGGGAGCTAACTATGGCTACACCTTC
j_call: TRBJ2-7; v_call: TRBV5-3; clone_size: -; d_call: TRBD1; cdr3_aa: CARSNGTGDTYEQYF; cdr3_nt: TGTGCCAGAAGCAACGGGACAGGGGACACCTACGAGCAGTACTTC
j_call: TRBJ1-5; v_call: TRBV19; clone_size: -; d_call: -; cdr3_aa: CASLTAHWRSNQPQHF; cdr3_nt: TGTGCCAGTCTGACAGCCCATTGGAGATCCAATCAGCCCCAGCATTTT
j_call: TRBJ2-2; v_call: TRBV13; clone_size: -; d_call: -; cdr3_aa: CASSLRSSELLGELFF; cdr3_nt: TGTGCCAGCAGCTTACGTTCTAGCGAGCTGTTGGGGGAGCTGTTTTTT
j_call: TRBJ2-1; v_call: TRBV9; clone_size: -; d_call: -; cdr3_aa: CASSVAGRNNEQFF; cdr3_nt: TGTGCCAGCAGCGTAGCTGGACGGAACAATGAGCAGTTCTTC
j_call: TRBJ2-1; v_call: TRBV10-3; clone_size: -; d_call: -; cdr3_aa: CATSATGSNEQFF; cdr3_nt: TGTGCCACGTCGGCCACAGGATCCAATGAGCAGTTCTTC
j_call: TRBJ1-1; v_call: TRBV7-2; clone_size: once; d_call: -; cdr3_aa: CASSLESLRDTEAFF; cdr3_nt: TGTGCCAGCAGCTTAGAGTCCCTTCGGGACACTGAAGCTTTCTTT
j_call: TRBJ1-2; v_call: TRBV7-2; clone_size: -; d_call: -; cdr3_aa: CASSLAIPTGSKGYTF; cdr3_nt: TGTGCCAGCAGCTTAGCCATACCGACAGGATCGAAAGGCTACACCTTC
j_call: TRBJ1-1; v_call: TRBV9; clone_size: once; d_call: -; cdr3_aa: CASSKGVNTEAFF; cdr3_nt: TGTGCCAGCAGCAAGGGGGTGAACACTGAAGCTTTCTTT
j_call: TRBJ1-5; v_call: TRBV6-2/TRBV6-3; clone_size: -; d_call: TRBD1; cdr3_aa: CASSYGTVNQPQHF; cdr3_nt: TGTGCCAGCAGTTACGGGACAGTCAATCAGCCCCAGCATTTT
j_call: TRBJ2-7; v_call: TRBV7-6; clone_size: few; d_call: -; cdr3_aa: CASSLRRLGSDEQYF; cdr3_nt: TGTGCCAGCAGCCTCAGACGCTTGGGGTCCGACGAGCAGTACTTC
j_call: TRBJ1-2; v_call: TRBV5-5; clone_size: -; d_call: -; cdr3_aa: CASSLDRDNYGYTF; cdr3_nt: TGTGCCAGCAGCTTGGACAGGGACAACTATGGCTACACCTTC
j_call: TRBJ1-5; v_call: TRBV19; clone_size: -; d_call: -; cdr3_aa: CASSPRGASNQPQHF; cdr3_nt: TGTGCCAGTAGTCCCCGCGGAGCGAGCAATCAGCCCCAGCATTTT
j_call: TRBJ2-1; v_call: TRBV6-1; clone_size: -; d_call: TRBD2; cdr3_aa: CASSEAGVSYNEQFF; cdr3_nt: TGTGCCAGTAGTGAAGCGGGGGTATCCTACAATGAGCAGTTCTTC
j_call: TRBJ1-1; v_call: TRBV2; clone_size: -; d_call: TRBD1; cdr3_aa: CASCTQGDTEAFF; cdr3_nt: TGTGCCAGCTGTACCCAGGGGGACACTGAAGCTTTCTTT
j_call: TRBJ1-2; v_call: TRBV3-1/TRBV3-2; clone_size: -; d_call: -; cdr3_aa: CASIVFGVLGYTF; cdr3_nt: TGTGCCAGCATCGTATTTGGGGTTTTGGGCTACACCTTC
j_call: TRBJ1-2; v_call: TRBV29-1; clone_size: -; d_call: -; cdr3_aa: CSAGPRVDTLYGYTF; cdr3_nt: TGCAGCGCTGGGCCGCGCGTGGACACACTCTATGGCTACACCTTC
j_call: TRBJ2-2; v_call: TRBV19; clone_size: -; d_call: TRBD1; cdr3_aa: CASSPKGQADARPGELFF; cdr3_nt: TGTGCCAGTAGCCCCAAGGGACAGGCCGACGCAAGGCCCGGGGAGCTGTTTTTT
j_call: TRBJ2-1; v_call: TRBV7-7; clone_size: -; d_call: TRBD2; cdr3_aa: CASSPRAGWDEQFF; cdr3_nt: TGTGCTAGCAGCCCTAGAGCGGGGTGGGATGAGCAGTTCTTC
j_call: TRBJ1-5; v_call: TRBV19; clone_size: -; d_call: -; cdr3_aa: CASSAPSAQHF; cdr3_nt: TGTGCCAGTAGTGCCCCGTCGGCCCAGCATTTT
j_call: TRBJ2-1; v_call: TRBV9; clone_size: -; d_call: -; cdr3_aa: CASSRRGEGYNEQFF; cdr3_nt: TGTGCCAGCAGTAGACGGGGAGAGGGCTACAATGAGCAGTTCTTC
j_call: TRBJ1-2; v_call: TRBV6-5; clone_size: -; d_call: TRBD1; cdr3_aa: CASTDRETYGYTF; cdr3_nt: TGTGCCAGCACCGACAGGGAGACATATGGCTACACCTTC
j_call: TRBJ2-1; v_call: TRBV6-5; clone_size: -; d_call: -; cdr3_aa: CASSYSMVANNEQFF; cdr3_nt: TGTGCCAGCAGTTACTCGATGGTGGCAAACAATGAGCAGTTCTTC
j_call: TRBJ1-6; v_call: TRBV6-5; clone_size: -; d_call: -; cdr3_aa: CASTLQRGYNSPLHF; cdr3_nt: TGTGCCAGCACGTTACAGCGGGGCTATAATTCACCCCTCCACTTT
j_call: TRBJ1-4; v_call: TRBV11-3; clone_size: -; d_call: -; cdr3_aa: CASSLGVCGGNEKLFF; cdr3_nt: TGTGCCAGCAGCTTAGGAGTTTGTGGCGGTAATGAAAAACTGTTTTTT
j_call: TRBJ2-7; v_call: TRBV29-1; clone_size: -; d_call: -; cdr3_aa: CSVNGYFGSYEQYF; cdr3_nt: TGCAGCGTAAACGGGTACTTCGGCTCCTACGAGCAGTACTTC
j_call: TRBJ1-4; v_call: TRBV10-1; clone_size: -; d_call: -; cdr3_aa: CASLVPNEKLFF; cdr3_nt: TGCGCCAGCCTGGTCCCAAATGAAAAACTGTTTTTT
j_call: TRBJ1-1; v_call: TRBV27; clone_size: -; d_call: -; cdr3_aa: CASMRATEAFF; cdr3_nt: TGTGCCAGCATGCGAGCTACTGAAGCTTTCTTT
j_call: TRBJ1-1; v_call: TRBV7-3; clone_size: -; d_call: -; cdr3_aa: CASSLNRNTEAFF; cdr3_nt: TGTGCCAGCAGCTTAAACAGGAACACTGAAGCTTTCTTT
j_call: TRBJ2-3; v_call: TRBV10-3; clone_size: -; d_call: -; cdr3_aa: CAISESGRASFMPDTQYF; cdr3_nt: TGTGCCATCAGTGAGTCGGGACGGGCATCTTTCATGCCAGATACGCAGTATTTT
j_call: TRBJ1-6; v_call: TRBV4-3; clone_size: -; d_call: -; cdr3_aa: CASSQEGGAGASPLHF; cdr3_nt: TGCGCCAGCAGCCAAGAGGGGGGTGCGGGGGCTTCACCCCTCCACTTT
j_call: TRBJ2-5; v_call: TRBV19; clone_size: -; d_call: -; cdr3_aa: CASSIEWEKTQYF; cdr3_nt: TGTGCCAGTAGTATAGAGTGGGAGAAGACCCAGTACTTC
j_call: TRBJ1-3; v_call: TRBV30; clone_size: -; d_call: -; cdr3_aa: CAWSVGGISGNTIYF; cdr3_nt: TGTGCCTGGAGTGTAGGGGGGATCTCTGGAAACACCATATATTTT
j_call: TRBJ2-7; v_call: TRBV7-2; clone_size: -; d_call: TRBD1; cdr3_aa: CASSLVTGGDYEQYF; cdr3_nt: TGTGCCAGCAGCTTAGTGACAGGGGGGGACTACGAGCAGTACTTC
j_call: TRBJ1-3; v_call: TRBV5-8; clone_size: -; d_call: -; cdr3_aa: CASSPGVLSGNTIYF; cdr3_nt: TGTGCCAGCAGCCCGGGGGTTCTCTCTGGAAACACCATATATTTT
j_call: TRBJ2-7; v_call: TRBV6-6; clone_size: -; d_call: -; cdr3_aa: CASSYDRGGSYEQYF; cdr3_nt: TGTGCCAGCAGTTACGATCGAGGGGGCTCCTACGAGCAGTACTTC
j_call: TRBJ2-7; v_call: TRBV28; clone_size: -; d_call: -; cdr3_aa: CASSPPPPYEQYF; cdr3_nt: TGTGCCAGCAGTCCTCCGCCCCCCTACGAGCAGTACTTC
j_call: TRBJ2-7; v_call: TRBV7-2; clone_size: -; d_call: TRBD1; cdr3_aa: CASSSQGIGYEQYF; cdr3_nt: TGTGCCAGCAGCTCACAGGGGATAGGCTACGAGCAGTACTTC
j_call: TRBJ2-7; v_call: TRBV5-4; clone_size: -; d_call: TRBD1; cdr3_aa: CASRVYRGSGEQYF; cdr3_nt: TGTGCCAGCAGGGTCTACAGGGGGAGCGGCGAGCAGTACTTC
j_call: TRBJ1-4; v_call: TRBV5-6; clone_size: -; d_call: -; cdr3_aa: CASSLGTLSEKLFF; cdr3_nt: TGTGCCAGCAGCTTGGGGACCCTAAGTGAAAAACTGTTTTTT
j_call: TRBJ1-2; v_call: TRBV6-2/TRBV6-3; clone_size: -; d_call: -; cdr3_aa: CASSYSYYGYTF; cdr3_nt: TGTGCCAGCAGTTACAGCTACTATGGCTACACCTTC
j_call: TRBJ2-7; v_call: TRBV6-5; clone_size: -; d_call: -; cdr3_aa: CASSYSGVTYEQYF; cdr3_nt: TGTGCCAGCAGTTACTCAGGCGTAACCTACGAGCAGTACTTC
j_call: TRBJ2-1; v_call: TRBV7-7; clone_size: -; d_call: -; cdr3_aa: CASSLYGSYNEQFF; cdr3_nt: TGTGCTAGCAGCTTATACGGCTCCTACAATGAGCAGTTCTTC
j_call: TRBJ2-5; v_call: TRBV2; clone_size: -; d_call: -; cdr3_aa: CASSGAGVPGEETQYF; cdr3_nt: TGTGCCAGCAGTGGGGCTGGGGTCCCGGGGGAGGAGACCCAGTACTTC
j_call: TRBJ1-4; v_call: TRBV5-1; clone_size: -; d_call: TRBD1; cdr3_aa: CASSRGTGDYEKLFF; cdr3_nt: TGCGCCAGCAGCCGAGGGACAGGGGATTACGAAAAACTGTTTTTT
j_call: TRBJ1-1; v_call: TRBV4-1; clone_size: -; d_call: -; cdr3_aa: CASSQVEDQNTEAFF; cdr3_nt: TGCGCCAGCAGCCAAGTTGAGGACCAGAACACTGAAGCTTTCTTT
j_call: TRBJ1-5; v_call: TRBV7-3; clone_size: -; d_call: -; cdr3_aa: CASSLTGLGNQPQHF; cdr3_nt: TGTGCCAGCAGCTTAACGGGGTTGGGCAATCAGCCCCAGCATTTT
j_call: TRBJ1-2; v_call: TRBV21-1; clone_size: -; d_call: -; cdr3_aa: CASSKAGTEAYGYTF; cdr3_nt: TGTGCCAGCAGCAAAGCTGGCACGGAAGCCTATGGCTACACCTTC
j_call: TRBJ1-2; v_call: TRBV6-5; clone_size: -; d_call: -; cdr3_aa: CASSYVGGANYGYTF; cdr3_nt: TGTGCCAGCAGTTACGTGGGGGGAGCTAACTATGGCTACACCTTC